This TCR beta chain was sequenced during a study of blood T cells in healthy people across ages. Study results and limitations: Higher diversity and more naive CD4+ cells were features of long-lived donors, compared to aged donors.

Primed by a sample-barcoded 5' primer and a J-beta primer mix, a second PCR proceeded for roughly 6 to 12 cycles. TCRdb redid the calling of the 5' RACE reads with MiXCR, one entry per CDR3 protein. The sample yields roughly 1,700,000 distinct CDR3 sequences, 25% to 30% seen once. The germline V gene encodes CDR1 MNHNY and CDR2 SVGAGI (reference sequence). Trimming cost V 5 bases and J 6 bases, with 19 bases left between them. The CDR3 has 16 amino acids. With respect to this clonotype: Antigen: not known.

The sample taken for sequencing was blood. The V and J genes are TRBV6-6 and TRBJ2-2, with D possibly being TRBD1 (6 bases). The receptor's source is a woman in her 30s in good health. CDR3 in DNA: TGTGCCAGCAGTCACACTTCCTCAGGGGAACCCGGGGAGCTGTTTTTT. Translation gives CASSHTSSGEPGELFF.